These T cell receptor beta chains were read from a single sample in a study of T-cell reconstitution after alpha-beta-depleted transplantation in children. TCRdb ran MiXCR on the PCR reads and lists one entry per CDR3 protein. The sample yields hundreds of thousands of distinct CDR3 sequences, 10% to 15% seen once. Sequencing used PBMCs, mostly from graft donor cells, obtained 360 days after TCRalphabeta/CD19-depleted stem cell transplant. The receptors here all came from a male patient younger than 18 who had a stem cell transplant for acute myeloid leukemia, so the T cells may come from the graft donor. CDR3s include the opening cysteine and the closing phenylalanine or tryptophan. The D gene is left open where the match is weak. The size field is filled for only some rows; it gives once, few, many or a size class.

J: TRBJ2-1; size: NA; V: TRBV5-1; D: TRBD2; CDR3: CASSLAWGTSGNEQFF; DNA: TGCGCCAGCAGCTTGGCCTGGGGGACTAGCGGCAATGAGCAGTTCTTC
J: TRBJ2-6; size: few; V: TRBV4-3; D: NA; CDR3: CASSRAGANVLTF; DNA: TGCGCCAGCAGCCGGGCCGGGGCCAACGTCCTGACTTTC
J: TRBJ1-5; size: many; V: TRBV6-2/TRBV6-3; D: NA; CDR3: CASSWGEGQPQHF; DNA: TGTGCCAGCAGTTGGGGGGAAGGACAGCCCCAGCATTTT
J: TRBJ2-7; size: few; V: TRBV21-1; D: NA; CDR3: CASSKRGTLYEQYF; DNA: TGTGCCAGCAGCAAAAGGGGGACTCTATACGAGCAGTACTTC
J: TRBJ1-2; size: NA; V: TRBV20-1; D: TRBD1; CDR3: CSAADDRARGYTF; DNA: TGCAGTGCTGCGGACGACAGGGCTCGTGGCTACACCTTC
J: TRBJ2-3; size: many; V: TRBV7-2; D: NA; CDR3: CASSPAGSSTDTQYF; DNA: TGTGCCAGCAGCCCCGCCGGCTCTAGCACAGATACGCAGTATTTT
J: TRBJ2-2; size: few; V: TRBV20-1; D: TRBD2; CDR3: CSARGLAGGVTGELFF; DNA: TGCAGTGCTAGAGGTCTAGCGGGTGGGGTCACCGGGGAGCTGTTTTTT
J: TRBJ2-7; size: few; V: TRBV4-3; D: NA; CDR3: CASSQEMNRAYEQYF; DNA: TGCGCCAGCAGCCAAGAGATGAACAGGGCCTACGAGCAGTACTTC
J: TRBJ1-2; size: NA; V: TRBV14; D: NA; CDR3: CASSRDLAAYYGYTF; DNA: TGTGCCAGCAGCCGGGACCTTGCGGCCTACTATGGCTACACCTTC
J: TRBJ2-6; size: few; V: TRBV2; D: NA; CDR3: CASSGRGRIYSGANVLTF; DNA: TGTGCCAGCAGTGGTCGTGGCAGGATCTATTCTGGGGCCAACGTCCTGACTTTC
J: TRBJ2-7; size: NA; V: TRBV20-1; D: NA; CDR3: CSAKPYEQYF; DNA: TGCAGTGCTAAACCCTACGAGCAGTACTTC
J: TRBJ2-5; size: NA; V: TRBV3-1; D: TRBD2; CDR3: CASSQDRLAGGGETQYF; DNA: TGTGCCAGCAGCCAAGATCGACTAGCGGGAGGAGGGGAGACCCAGTACTTC
J: TRBJ2-7; size: NA; V: TRBV4-1; D: TRBD1; CDR3: CASSHRLVTGRSEQYF; DNA: TGCGCCAGCAGCCATCGTTTAGTGACAGGGCGGTCCGAGCAGTACTTC
J: TRBJ2-5; size: many; V: TRBV29-1; D: NA; CDR3: CSVGGTQYF; DNA: TGCAGTGTGGGGGGGACCCAGTACTTC
J: TRBJ2-7; size: NA; V: TRBV6-5; D: TRBD1; CDR3: CASSYSGQGLFGTSYEQYF; DNA: TGTGCCAGCAGTTACTCGGGACAGGGGTTATTCGGAACTTCCTACGAGCAGTACTTC
J: TRBJ2-4; size: many; V: TRBV28; D: NA; CDR3: CASSLFGQGITKNIQYF; DNA: TGTGCCAGCAGTTTATTTGGTCAGGGAATAACCAAAAACATTCAGTACTTC
J: TRBJ1-1; size: NA; V: TRBV12-3/TRBV12-4; D: NA; CDR3: CASSRDGWAEAFF; DNA: TGTGCCAGCAGTCGGGATGGGTGGGCTGAAGCTTTCTTT
J: TRBJ2-1; size: NA; V: TRBV19; D: NA; CDR3: CASSHRSNEQFF; DNA: TGTGCCAGTAGCCATCGGAGTAATGAGCAGTTCTTC
J: TRBJ1-4; size: NA; V: TRBV5-1; D: NA; CDR3: CASSNQLGTNEKLFF; DNA: TGCGCCAGCAGCAATCAACTGGGGACTAATGAAAAACTGTTTTTT
J: TRBJ2-7; size: few; V: TRBV15; D: NA; CDR3: CATSRATGLYSYEQYF; DNA: TGTGCCACCAGCAGAGCAACGGGGCTCTACTCCTACGAGCAGTACTTC
J: TRBJ1-3; size: NA; V: TRBV29-1; D: TRBD1; CDR3: CSAGGTDKLNF; DNA: TGCAGCGCTGGAGGGACAGACAAGCTCAATTTT
J: TRBJ2-5; size: NA; V: TRBV27; D: NA; CDR3: CASSLSPDRSQETQYF; DNA: TGTGCCAGCAGTTTATCCCCGGACAGATCACAAGAGACCCAGTACTTC
J: TRBJ2-6; size: NA; V: TRBV6-4; D: NA; CDR3: CASSPFSGANVLTF; DNA: TGTGCCAGCAGCCCTTTCTCTGGGGCCAACGTCCTGACTTTC
J: TRBJ2-1; size: few; V: TRBV11-2; D: NA; CDR3: CASSLAATYNEQFF; DNA: TGTGCCAGCAGCTTAGCTGCGACCTACAATGAGCAGTTCTTC
J: TRBJ2-7; size: few; V: TRBV4-2; D: TRBD2; CDR3: CASSRLGGRIYEQYF; DNA: TGTGCCAGCAGCCGCCTTGGCGGGAGGATATACGAGCAGTACTTC
J: TRBJ2-1; size: NA; V: TRBV20-1; D: NA; CDR3: CSAPRPVNEQFF; DNA: TGCAGTGCTCCCCGACCTGTCAATGAGCAGTTCTTC
J: TRBJ1-1; size: many; V: TRBV29-1; D: TRBD1; CDR3: CSVEQGQGVANTEAFF; DNA: TGCAGCGTTGAACAGGGACAGGGGGTCGCGAACACTGAAGCTTTCTTT
J: TRBJ1-2; size: few; V: TRBV6-2/TRBV6-3; D: NA; CDR3: CASSYSAGYGYTF; DNA: TGTGCCAGCAGTTACTCGGCAGGCTATGGCTACACCTTC
J: TRBJ2-3; size: NA; V: TRBV12-3/TRBV12-4; D: TRBD2; CDR3: CASSQRESTDTQYF; DNA: TGTGCCAGCAGCCAGCGGGAGAGCACAGATACGCAGTATTTT
J: TRBJ2-6; size: few; V: TRBV29-1; D: TRBD2; CDR3: CSVVSGKGSGANVLTF; DNA: TGCAGCGTTGTTAGCGGGAAAGGTTCTGGGGCCAACGTCCTGACTTTC
J: TRBJ2-7; size: NA; V: TRBV27; D: TRBD2; CDR3: CASSPRLAVYEQYF; DNA: TGTGCCAGCAGTCCCAGACTAGCGGTCTACGAGCAGTACTTC
J: TRBJ2-3; size: many; V: TRBV7-2; D: TRBD2; CDR3: CASSSRTSGRDTQYF; DNA: TGTGCCAGCAGCTCCCGGACTAGCGGAAGGGATACGCAGTATTTT
J: TRBJ2-2; size: NA; V: TRBV28; D: NA; CDR3: CASPGESNTGELFF; DNA: TGTGCCAGCCCAGGGGAGTCGAACACCGGGGAGCTGTTTTTT
J: TRBJ2-7; size: many; V: TRBV4-3; D: NA; CDR3: CASSQDGIYEQYF; DNA: TGTGCCAGCAGCCAAGACGGTATTTACGAGCAGTACTTC
J: TRBJ1-1; size: few; V: TRBV20-1; D: NA; CDR3: CRAPGNVRNTEAFF; DNA: TGCAGGGCGCCAGGGAACGTCCGGAACACTGAAGCTTTCTTT
J: TRBJ2-1; size: NA; V: TRBV9; D: NA; CDR3: CASSVDGHSYNEQFF; DNA: TGTGCCAGCAGCGTAGACGGACACTCCTACAATGAGCAGTTCTTC
J: TRBJ2-1; size: few; V: TRBV20-1; D: NA; CDR3: CSVQDSSYNEQFF; DNA: TGCAGTGTTCAGGACAGCTCCTACAATGAGCAGTTCTTC
J: TRBJ2-7; size: NA; V: TRBV7-3; D: NA; CDR3: CASSLGGRGDEQYF; DNA: TGTGCCAGCAGCTTAGGAGGGAGAGGAGACGAGCAGTACTTC
J: TRBJ2-1; size: many; V: TRBV20-1; D: TRBD2; CDR3: CSARKLAGGPHEQFF; DNA: TGCAGTGCCCGGAAACTAGCGGGAGGGCCGCATGAGCAGTTCTTC
J: TRBJ2-5; size: NA; V: TRBV10-3; D: TRBD2; CDR3: CAISARQTASGRPRDQETQYF; DNA: TGTGCCATCAGCGCGCGACAGACTGCTAGCGGGAGACCCAGGGACCAAGAGACCCAGTACTTC
J: TRBJ2-7; size: few; V: TRBV28; D: TRBD1; CDR3: CASSPDRGDEQYF; DNA: TGTGCCAGCAGTCCGGACAGGGGCGACGAGCAGTACTTC
J: TRBJ2-2; size: many; V: TRBV4-3; D: NA; CDR3: CASSQEGTGSRELFF; DNA: TGCGCCAGCAGCCAAGAAGGGACCGGAAGCCGGGAGCTGTTTTTT